Below, 29 T cell receptor beta chains from the same sample are listed, as sequenced in a study of early T cells in non-severe SARS-CoV-2 infection. One entry per CDR3 protein, called by TCRdb with MiXCR from the 5' RACE reads. Here the sample spans fewer than 100,000 distinct CDR3 sequences, approximately 12% being singletons. Sequences were obtained from whole blood. The receptors were gathered from an adult who was a healthcare worker with PCR-confirmed SARS-CoV-2 infection or an uninfected control (not recorded which).

This clonotype is labeled as medium-sized. The chain recombines TRBV6-5 with TRBJ2-1; D remains ambiguous. This CDR3 has 13 residues. Germline loops: CDR1 MNHEY, CDR2 SVGAGI. V lost 6 bases and J 9 bases, leaving 15 bases between the germline ends. The CDR3 region has the DNA TGTGCCAGCAGGTCCATCGACGTTGGTGAGCAGTTCTTC. It codes for CASRSIDVGEQFF.

This clonotype was detected only a few times. The chain combines TRBV7-6 with TRBJ1-1, with 7 bases fitting TRBD1. Trimming took 3 bases from V and 7 from J; bases not matched to a gene: 11. The CDR3 consists of 15 residues. CDR1 SGHVS and CDR2 FNYEAQ come from the germline V gene. CDR3 sequence (DNA): TGTGCCAGCAGCTTGCATCGGCCAGGGGGTGGTGAAGCTTTCTTT. This gives the protein CASSLHRPGGGEAFF.

The DNA for the CDR3 is TGCAGTGCTAGTCTTCCGCTCCCCTCCTACAATGAGCAGTTCTTC. The encoded protein is CSASLPLPSYNEQFF. The chain has TRBV20-1 and TRBJ2-1, with no clear D. Between the trimmed V and J ends, which lost 3 bases and 0 bases, there was a span of 12 bases. Germline-derived CDR1 and CDR2 are DFQATT and SNEGSKA (reference sequence). CDR3 length equals 15 residues.

The gene calls are TRBV9 and TRBJ2-1, with no clear D. With 4 bases removed from V and 4 bases from J, the gap between germline ends came to 18 bases. From germline, CDR1 is SGDLS and CDR2 YYNGEE. The CDR3 spans 16 residues. In DNA, the CDR3 is TGTGCCAGCAGCCCAGCACAATTGCAGAGATACAATGAGCAGTTCTTC. Translating it yields CASSPAQLQRYNEQFF.

This chain joins TRBV11-2 and TRBJ2-2; 8 bases line up with TRBD2. The CDR3 is made up of 15 amino acids. In germline, CDR1 is SGHAT, CDR2 FQNNGV. The ends lost 5 bases at V and 4 bases at J; junction bases unmatched: 6. CDR3 DNA sequence: TGTGCCAGCAGCGTGAGCGGGAGAGGCACCGGGGAGCTGTTTTTT. Encoded protein: CASSVSGRGTGELFF.

This clonotype turned up a few times. The V and J genes are TRBV5-1 and TRBJ2-5, with 11 bases lining up with TRBD2. This CDR3 comprises 17 residues. The V and J ends lost 0 bases and 5 bases, in that order; junction bases with no gene match: 9. Per the germline V gene, CDR1 is SGHRS and CDR2 is YFSETQ. CDR3 bases: TGCGCCAGCAGCTTGGGTACTAGCGGGAGTTATCCGGAGACCCAGTACTTC. This sequence encodes CASSLGTSGSYPETQYF.

In its sample, this clonotype was seen a few times. The V and J genes are TRBV7-6 and TRBJ2-1, with D tentatively TRBD2 (5 bases). The V end lost 3 bases, the J end lost 0 bases, and 18 bases lay between the germline ends. CDR3 length: 18 residues. The germline CDR1 and CDR2 sequences are SGHVS and FNYEAQ. The CDR3 loop reads CASSFSRSGTSSYNEQFF. CDR3 nucleotides: TGTGCCAGCAGCTTCAGCCGGAGCGGAACCAGCTCCTACAATGAGCAGTTCTTC.

Ten or more counts support this clonotype. The CDR3 DNA is TGCAGTGCCAGGGGGGACACCGCAAACATTCAGTACTTC. As protein: CSARGDTANIQYF. The V and J genes are TRBV20-1 and TRBJ2-4; D is perhaps TRBD1 (7 bases). V was trimmed by 6 bases and J by 6 bases, leaving 15 bases between them. The CDR3 runs to 13 residues. CDR1 and CDR2 from the germline V gene are DFQATT and SNEGSKA (reference sequence).

This clonotype was counted many times. V usage is TRBV12-3 or TRBV12-4 and J usage is TRBJ2-7; 15 positions match TRBD2. The CDR3 runs 15 residues. J lost 5 bases, V lost 5 bases, and 4 bases had no gene match. The CDR3 spells CASSQGLAGGHEQYF. CDR3 DNA sequence: TGTGCCAGCAGTCAGGGACTAGCGGGAGGCCACGAGCAGTACTTC.

This clonotype was counted ten times or more. This rearrangement joins TRBV18 to TRBJ2-3; 7 nucleotides agree with TRBD1. The length of the CDR3 is 14 residues. J lost 0 bases, V lost 3 bases, and 0 bases had no gene match. Germline CDR1 is KGHSH and CDR2 is LQKENI. The CDR3 bases are TGTGCCAGCTCACCGGACAGGAGCACAGATACGCAGTATTTT. Protein: CASSPDRSTDTQYF.

The V and J genes are TRBV28 and TRBJ1-6; D is possibly TRBD1 (6 bases). Germline V lookup: CDR1 MDHEN, CDR2 SYDVKM. This CDR3 comprises 15 residues. Between the trimmed V and J ends, which lost 6 bases and 9 bases, there was a span of 18 bases. Here the CDR3 reads CASRQTGSGSSPLHF. CDR3 bases: TGTGCCAGCAGACAGACAGGCTCCGGGAGTTCACCCCTCCACTTT.

This chain uses TRBV20-1 with TRBJ2-7; 15 bases line up with TRBD2. Germline trimming cut 5 bases from V and 3 bases from J; bases unmatched to any gene: 2. The CDR3 covers 14 residues. In germline, CDR1 is DFQATT, CDR2 SNEGSKA (reference sequence). In DNA form, the CDR3 reads TGCAGTGCTCGGGGACTAGCGGGAGGCTACGAGCAGTACTTC. Encoded protein: CSARGLAGGYEQYF.

This clonotype appeared many times. The chain combines TRBV24-1 with TRBJ2-4; TRBD2 matches 12 bases. This CDR3 contains 18 residues. CDR1 is KGHDR and CDR2 is SFDVKD in the germline V gene. V lost 3 bases and J lost 3; bases outside the gene matches: 8. The CDR3 DNA reads TGTGCCACCAGTGATCCGGCGACTAGCGGGAGAGGCAAAAACATTCAGTACTTC. It translates to CATSDPATSGRGKNIQYF.

The table lists this clonotype with many counts. CDR3 loop: CSVGGLRETQYF. The CDR3 DNA sequence: TGCAGCGTTGGGGGACTGCGGGAGACCCAGTACTTC. The gene calls are TRBV29-1 and TRBJ2-5; tentative D call: TRBD2 (6 bases). V was clipped by 4 bases and J by 5 bases, with 11 bases between them. The CDR3 sequence is 12 residues long. CDR1 and CDR2 from the germline V gene are SQVTM and ANQGSEA. The whole variable domain, remainder taken from reference TRBV29-1 and TRBJ2-5, is SAVISQKPSRDICQRGTSLTIQCQVDSQVTMMFWYRQQPGQSLTLIATANQGSEATYESGFVIDKFPISRPNLTFSTLTVSNMSPEDSSIYLCSVGGLRETQYFGPGTRLLVL.

This clonotype was seen more than once but under ten times. The V call is TRBV12-3 or TRBV12-4, the J call TRBJ2-1; 11 nucleotides match TRBD2. Unmatched junction bases numbered 4, after V lost 6 bases and J lost 3 bases. This CDR3 has 15 amino acids. The CDR3 region is CASRSSGRIYNEQFF. As DNA, the CDR3 is TGTGCCAGCAGGTCTAGCGGGAGGATCTACAATGAGCAGTTCTTC.

By proportion, this clonotype is medium-sized (0.01 to 0.1%). This chain uses TRBV6-1 with TRBJ2-1; TRBD2 matches 9 bases. V dropped 2 bases and J dropped 8; count of bases not matched to a gene: 4. This CDR3 has 14 residues. Per germline, CDR1 MNHNS and CDR2 SASEGT. The DNA of the CDR3 is TGTGCCAGCAGTGAACTAGCGGGACATGATGAGCAGTTCTTC. Encoded protein: CASSELAGHDEQFF.

This clonotype has only a few counts. The CDR3 region has the DNA TGCGCCAGCAGTGAGACTAGCGGGAGGTTCACAGATACGCAGTATTTT. Amino acid sequence: CASSETSGRFTDTQYF. The J gene is TRBJ2-3, the V gene TRBV10-2; 12 positions agree with TRBD2. The CDR3 is made up of 16 amino acids. The germline gives CDR1 WSHSY, CDR2 SAAADI. Trimming cost V 2 bases and J 2 bases; bases outside gene matches: 2.

This clonotype was observed a handful of times. J is TRBJ1-5 and V is TRBV24-1; D is unclear. The CDR3 length is 16 residues. V lost 2 bases and J lost 0, with 10 bases in between. Per germline, CDR1 KGHDR and CDR2 SFDVKD. CDR3 protein: CATSDSDGFSNQPQHF. In nucleotides, the CDR3 is TGTGCCACCAGTGATTCCGACGGCTTTAGCAATCAGCCCCAGCATTTT.

V usage is TRBV3-1 and J usage is TRBJ2-2, with 12 bases aligning to TRBD2. The CDR3 totals 16 residues. V was pared by 4 bases and J by 7 bases, with 7 bases of the junction left unmatched. Germline-derived CDR1 and CDR2 are LGHDT and YNNKEL (reference sequence). CDR3 nucleotide sequence: TGTGCCAGCAGCCTCGGACTAGCGGGAAGTGGCGGGGAGCTGTTTTTT. Translating it yields CASSLGLAGSGGELFF.

This clonotype was detected ten times or more. V is TRBV18 and J is TRBJ1-5, with a weak D call TRBD1 (5 bases). CDR1 is KGHSH, CDR2 LQKENI, per germline. Trimming left V 2 bases short and J 4 bases short, with 21 bases between. CDR3 size: 18 residues. In DNA form, the CDR3 reads TGTGCCAGCTCACCAACAGGTGACCCGTTTGGAATGAATCAGCCCCAGCATTTT. Its translation is CASSPTGDPFGMNQPQHF. Based on the CDR3 plus reference TRBV18 and TRBJ1-5, the full variable domain is NAGVMQNPRHLVRRRGQEARLRCSPMKGHSHVYWYRQLPEEGLKFMVYLQKENIIDESGMPKERFSAEFPKEGPSILRIQQVVRGDSAAYFCASSPTGDPFGMNQPQHFGDGTRLSIL.

This clonotype showed up many times. The chain recombines TRBV19 with TRBJ2-7; the D gene is possibly TRBD2 (5 bases). Trimming shortened V by 3 bases and J by 0 bases, and 12 bases separated the two germline ends. The CDR3 is 15 residues long. Germline V CDR1 and CDR2: LNHDA, SQIVND (reference sequence). CDR3 coding DNA: TGTGCCAGTAGTATGTTTGACGGGATCTCCTACGAGCAGTACTTC. Translation: CASSMFDGISYEQYF.

This clonotype was seen only a few times. The V call is TRBV12-3 or TRBV12-4, the J call TRBJ2-1; 9 nucleotides align to TRBD2. The CDR3 runs to 16 residues. The trim removed 3 bases at V and 0 bases at J, leaving 3 bases unmatched. The CDR3 protein is CASSLREGLSYNEQFF. The DNA of the CDR3 is TGTGCCAGCAGTTTGCGGGAGGGCCTCTCCTACAATGAGCAGTTCTTC.

For this clonotype: One end of the junction is discordant with germline, which a read error may explain. The CDR3 nucleotides are TGCAGTGGAGAGTACCCCTACGATGAGCAGTTCTTC. Protein sequence: CSGEYPYDEQFF. The rearrangement links TRBV20-1 to TRBJ2-1; the D is unclear. The V gene's germline CDR1 is DFQATT and CDR2 SNEGSKA (reference sequence). The CDR3 extends over 12 amino acids.

This clonotype was recorded a few times. The V call is TRBV12-3 or TRBV12-4, the J call TRBJ2-7, with D unclear. CDR3 length: 14 amino acids. Deletions cut 5 bases from V and 1 base from J, with 12 bases between. The CDR3 DNA reads as TGTGCCAGCAGTCCCCAGAGCCCGTCCTACGAGCAGTACTTC. Translated: CASSPQSPSYEQYF.

The chain is built from TRBV27 and TRBJ2-1, with TRBD1 matching 7 bases. In germline, CDR1 is MNHEY, CDR2 SMNVEV (reference sequence). This CDR3 is built from 14 residues. V lost 8 bases and J lost 1; bases outside the gene matches: 5. The CDR3 reads CASLGGRSYNEQFF. The CDR3 nucleotides are TGTGCCAGCCTAGGGGGCAGGTCCTACAATGAGCAGTTCTTC.

In its sample, this clonotype was seen a few times. J is TRBJ2-5 and V is TRBV7-9; TRBD1 might be the D (6 bases). Germline CDR1 SEHNR, CDR2 FQNEAQ (reference sequence). V dropped 6 bases and J dropped 4 bases, with 15 bases sitting between them. CDR3 length equals 14 residues. CDR3 region: CASSQTGTPETQYF. CDR3 DNA: TGTGCCAGCAGTCAAACCGGGACACCAGAGACCCAGTACTTC.

This clonotype has more than one count but fewer than ten. The chain links TRBV5-6 to TRBJ1-1; perhaps TRBD1 as D (6 bases). V lost 2 bases to trimming and J lost 0 bases, with 14 bases between them. Germline loops: CDR1 SGHDT, CDR2 YYEEEE. The CDR3 spans 16 residues. CDR3 amino acids: CASSFTVGGLNTEAFF. As DNA, the CDR3 is TGTGCCAGCAGCTTCACCGTGGGGGGCTTGAACACTGAAGCTTTCTTT.

This clonotype has a count of ten or more. The gene calls are TRBV6-1 and TRBJ2-3; TRBD2 matches at 8 bases. J gave up 8 bases and V 4 bases, and 8 bases lay outside the gene matches. The CDR3 spans 14 residues. Looked up from germline, CDR1 is MNHNS and CDR2 is SASEGT. CDR3 nucleotides: TGTGCCAGCAGTGGAGGACTAGCTTTGGGTACGCAGTATTTT. Its protein is CASSGGLALGTQYF.

This clonotype was recorded many times. The V gene is TRBV3-1, the J gene TRBJ2-5; the match to TRBD2 covers 7 bases. Trimming cost V 2 bases and J 5 bases; bases outside gene matches: 11. In germline, CDR1 is LGHDT, CDR2 YNNKEL (reference sequence). The CDR3 is 16 residues long. CDR3: CASSQRPSGGQETQYF. The CDR3 nucleotides are TGTGCCAGCAGCCAAAGGCCCTCGGGGGGTCAGGAGACCCAGTACTTC.